The TCR beta chain under discussion was sequenced for a study of regulatory T cells in long-lasting Graves disease. Notes on the study in general: Whereas 950 to 1,000 public clonotypes were shared by new patients, persistent patients shared more, at about 2,500.

Concerning this clonotype: Its antigen remains unknown.

Library construction for TCR beta used iRepertoire HTBI primers and Arm-PCR of CDR3 regions. TCRdb called the multiplex PCR reads again in MiXCR, with one record for every CDR3 protein. The repertoire holds about 460,000 distinct CDR3 sequences, with approximately 22% as singletons. Time point noted: persistent/refractory GD, antithyroid drugs over 5 years with positive TRAb. Preparation of the TCR library used RNA extracted from PBMCs. The clonotype originates from a female donor with Graves disease. The specimen was peripheral blood mononuclear cells (PBMCs), collected when the disease was refractory, from a patient treated with antithyroid drugs.

This CDR3 reads CASGHYNEQFF. In DNA, the CDR3 is TGTGCCAGTGGGCATTACAATGAGCAGTTCTTC. The genes are TRBV6-2 or TRBV6-3 and TRBJ2-1, with D unclear. The germline V and J ends were trimmed by 9 bases and 4 bases, with 7 bases remaining between them. The CDR3 contains 11 residues. Germline CDR1 is MNHEY and CDR2 is SVGEGT.